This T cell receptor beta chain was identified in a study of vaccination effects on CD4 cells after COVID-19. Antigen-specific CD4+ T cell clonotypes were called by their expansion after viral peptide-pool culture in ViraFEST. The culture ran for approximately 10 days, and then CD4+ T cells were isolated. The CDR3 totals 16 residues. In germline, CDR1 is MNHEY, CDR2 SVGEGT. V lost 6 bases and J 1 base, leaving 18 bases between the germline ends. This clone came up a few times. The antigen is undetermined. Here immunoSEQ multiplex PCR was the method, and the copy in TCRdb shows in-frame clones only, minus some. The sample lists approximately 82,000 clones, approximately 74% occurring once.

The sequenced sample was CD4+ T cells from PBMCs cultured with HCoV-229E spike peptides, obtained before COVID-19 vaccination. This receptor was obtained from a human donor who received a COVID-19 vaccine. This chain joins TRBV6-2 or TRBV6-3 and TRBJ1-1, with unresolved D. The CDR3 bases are TGTGCCAGCAGCAAGGCCCTTTTAAGACAGAACACTGAAGCTTTCTTT. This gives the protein CASSKALLRQNTEAFF.